What follows describes a single T cell receptor (beta chain). The sample originates from a study of T cell responses to AZD1222 COVID-19 vaccine. The repertoire was sequenced with immunoSEQ multiplex PCR; TCRdb's copy has only in-frame clones and lacks some. The sample includes roughly 260,000 clones, 90% to 95% of them seen just once. The CDR3 contains 14 residues. Trimming pared 10 bases from V and 0 bases from J, leaving 13 bases between. CDR1 is MNHEY and CDR2 is SVGAGI in the germline V gene. The origin of this receptor is an adult in good health. Sample: peripheral blood, taken on day 0 of AZD1222 vaccination. This sequence joins TRBV6-5 and TRBJ1-3; D is unresolved. CDR3 bases: TGTGCCACTATCAGGCGTATCTCTGGAAACACCATATATTTT. Amino acid sequence: CATIRRISGNTIYF.